This T cell receptor beta chain was observed in a study of blood T cell repertoires in COVID-19. Background on the study: The origin of the acute and convalescent COVID-19 samples was the United States, Italy and Spain.

CDR3 length equals 13 residues. Looked up from germline, CDR1 is SGHDN and CDR2 is FVKESK. Trimming took 5 bases from V and 2 from J, leaving 6 bases between them. The data were produced by immunoSEQ multiplex PCR, yet TCRdb's version contains in-frame clones alone and is incomplete. The table includes under 60,000 clones, around nine tenths detected once. The table lists this clone with a few counts. This clonotype originated in a human donor in a cohort sampled during active COVID-19. Sequences were obtained from peripheral blood. The chain carries TRBV14 and TRBJ2-2; D not certain. The CDR3 region is CASSNLNTGELFF. CDR3 bases: TGTGCCAGCAGCAATCTTAACACCGGGGAGCTGTTTTTT. The full variable domain, rest sourced from reference TRBV14 and TRBJ2-2, is EAGVTQFPSHSVIEKGQTVTLRCDPISGHDNLYWYRRVMGKEIKFLLHFVKESKQDESGMPNNRFLAERTGGTYSTLKVQPAELEDSGVYFCASSNLNTGELFFGEGSRLTVL.